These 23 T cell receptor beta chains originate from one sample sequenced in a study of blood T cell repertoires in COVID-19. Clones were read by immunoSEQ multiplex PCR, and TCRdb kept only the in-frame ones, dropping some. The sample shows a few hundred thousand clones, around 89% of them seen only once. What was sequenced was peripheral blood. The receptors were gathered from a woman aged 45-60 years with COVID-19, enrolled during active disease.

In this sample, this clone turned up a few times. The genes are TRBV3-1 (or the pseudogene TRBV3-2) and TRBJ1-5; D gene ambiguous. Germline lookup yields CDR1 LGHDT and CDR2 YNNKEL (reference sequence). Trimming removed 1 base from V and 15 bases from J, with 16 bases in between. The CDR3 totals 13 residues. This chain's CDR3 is CASSQVRETPRHF. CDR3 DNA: TGTGCCAGCAGCCAAGTGCGGGAGACCCCCAGGCATTTT.

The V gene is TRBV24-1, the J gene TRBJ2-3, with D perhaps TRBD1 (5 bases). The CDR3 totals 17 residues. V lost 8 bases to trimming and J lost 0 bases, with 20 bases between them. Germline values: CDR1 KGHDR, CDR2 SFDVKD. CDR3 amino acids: CATTVRMQGTSTDTQYF. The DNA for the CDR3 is TGTGCCACCACCGTTAGAATGCAGGGTACTAGCACAGATACGCAGTATTTT.

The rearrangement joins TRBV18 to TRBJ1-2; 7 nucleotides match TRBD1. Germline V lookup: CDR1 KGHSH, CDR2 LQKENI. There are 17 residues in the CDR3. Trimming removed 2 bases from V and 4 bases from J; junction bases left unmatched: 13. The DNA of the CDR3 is TGTGCCAGCTCACCAAGTGGAGGGGGCGGACTATTCTATGGCTACACCTTC. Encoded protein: CASSPSGGGGLFYGYTF.

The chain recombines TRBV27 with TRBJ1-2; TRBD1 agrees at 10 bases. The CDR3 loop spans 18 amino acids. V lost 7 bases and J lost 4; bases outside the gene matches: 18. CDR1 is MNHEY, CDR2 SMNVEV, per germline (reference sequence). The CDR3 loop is CASTTEGGGTGDLYGYTF. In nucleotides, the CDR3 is TGTGCCAGCACCACCGAGGGTGGGGGGACAGGGGACCTCTATGGCTACACCTTC.

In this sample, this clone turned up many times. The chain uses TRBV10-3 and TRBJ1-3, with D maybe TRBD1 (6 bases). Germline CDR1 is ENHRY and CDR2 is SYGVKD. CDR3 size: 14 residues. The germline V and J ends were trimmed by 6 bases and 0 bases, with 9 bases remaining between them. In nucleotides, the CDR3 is TGTGCCATCAGACCAGGGGACTCTGGAAACACCATATATTTT. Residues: CAIRPGDSGNTIYF.

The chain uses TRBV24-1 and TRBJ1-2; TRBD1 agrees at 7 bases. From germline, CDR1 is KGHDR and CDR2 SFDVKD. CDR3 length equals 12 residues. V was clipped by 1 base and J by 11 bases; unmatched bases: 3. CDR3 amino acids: CATSDFDRVYTF. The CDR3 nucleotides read TGTGCCACCAGTGATTTCGACAGGGTTTACACCTTC.

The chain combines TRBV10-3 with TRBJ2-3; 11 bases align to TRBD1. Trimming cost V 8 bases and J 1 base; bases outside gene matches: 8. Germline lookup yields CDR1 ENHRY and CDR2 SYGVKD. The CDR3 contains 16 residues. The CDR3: CAIAPTGQGGTDTQYF. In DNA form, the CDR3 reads TGTGCCATCGCCCCCACGGGACAGGGGGGCACAGATACGCAGTATTTT.

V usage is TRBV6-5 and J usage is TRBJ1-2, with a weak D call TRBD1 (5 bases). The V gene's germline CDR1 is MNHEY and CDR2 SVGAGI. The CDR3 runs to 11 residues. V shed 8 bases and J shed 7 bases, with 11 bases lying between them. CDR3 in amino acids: CASGWGGGYTF. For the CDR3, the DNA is TGTGCCAGCGGGTGGGGCGGTGGCTACACCTTC.

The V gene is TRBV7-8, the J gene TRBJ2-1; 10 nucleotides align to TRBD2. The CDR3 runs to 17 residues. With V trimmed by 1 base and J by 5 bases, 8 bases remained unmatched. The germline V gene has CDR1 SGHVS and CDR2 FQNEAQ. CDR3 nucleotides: TGTGCCAGCAGCTTAGGGGCTAGCGGGGGCCCCCACAATGAGCAGTTCTTC. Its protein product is CASSLGASGGPHNEQFF.

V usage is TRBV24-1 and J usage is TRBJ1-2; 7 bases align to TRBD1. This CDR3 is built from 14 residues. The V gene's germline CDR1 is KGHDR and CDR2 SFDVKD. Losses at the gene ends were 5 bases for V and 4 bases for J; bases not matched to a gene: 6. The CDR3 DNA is TGTGCCACCAGTGCGGGGACAGAGCTCTATGGCTACACCTTC. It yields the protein CATSAGTELYGYTF.

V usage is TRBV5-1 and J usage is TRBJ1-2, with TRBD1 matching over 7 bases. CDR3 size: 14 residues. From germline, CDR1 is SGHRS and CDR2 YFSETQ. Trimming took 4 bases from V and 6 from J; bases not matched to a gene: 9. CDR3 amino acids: CASSPTGDPHGYTF. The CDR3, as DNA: TGCGCCAGCAGCCCAACAGGGGACCCGCATGGCTACACCTTC.

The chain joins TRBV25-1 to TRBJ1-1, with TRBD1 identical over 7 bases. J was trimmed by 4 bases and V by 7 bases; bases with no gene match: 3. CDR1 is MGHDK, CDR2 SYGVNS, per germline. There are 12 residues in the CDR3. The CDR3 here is CASMGDSTEAFF. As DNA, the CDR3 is TGTGCCAGCATGGGGGACAGCACTGAAGCTTTCTTT.

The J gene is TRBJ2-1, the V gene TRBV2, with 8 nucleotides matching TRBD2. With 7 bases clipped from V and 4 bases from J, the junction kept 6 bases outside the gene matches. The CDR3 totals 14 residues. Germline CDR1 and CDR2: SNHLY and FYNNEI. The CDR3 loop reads CASNGGGTYNEQFF. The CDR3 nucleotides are TGTGCCAGCAATGGCGGGGGGACTTACAATGAGCAGTTCTTC.

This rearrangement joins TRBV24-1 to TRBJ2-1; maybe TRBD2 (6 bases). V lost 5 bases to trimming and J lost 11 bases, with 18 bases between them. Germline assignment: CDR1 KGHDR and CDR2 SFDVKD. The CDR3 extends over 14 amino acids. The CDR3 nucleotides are TGTGCCACCAGTGTCTTGGGGATAGCGGAGCAGCAGTTCTTC. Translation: CATSVLGIAEQQFF.

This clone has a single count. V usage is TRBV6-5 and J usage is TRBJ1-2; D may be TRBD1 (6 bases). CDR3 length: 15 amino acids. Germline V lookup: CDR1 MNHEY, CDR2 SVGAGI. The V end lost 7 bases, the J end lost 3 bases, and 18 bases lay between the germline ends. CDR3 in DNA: TGTGCCAGCAACCCAGGGGCAGAAGCCTACTATGGCTACACCTTC. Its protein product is CASNPGAEAYYGYTF.

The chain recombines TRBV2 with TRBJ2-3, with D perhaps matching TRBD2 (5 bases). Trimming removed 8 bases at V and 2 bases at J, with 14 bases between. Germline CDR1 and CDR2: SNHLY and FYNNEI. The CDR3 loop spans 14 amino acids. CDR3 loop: CASQFGGSTDTQYF. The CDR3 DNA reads TGTGCCAGCCAGTTTGGCGGGTCCACAGATACGCAGTATTTT.

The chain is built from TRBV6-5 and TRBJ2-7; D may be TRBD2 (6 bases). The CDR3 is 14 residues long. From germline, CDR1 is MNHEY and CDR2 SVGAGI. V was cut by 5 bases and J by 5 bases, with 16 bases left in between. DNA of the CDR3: TGTGCCAGCAGTCCCAGTGGAGGGCAAGACGAGCAGTACTTC. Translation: CASSPSGGQDEQYF.

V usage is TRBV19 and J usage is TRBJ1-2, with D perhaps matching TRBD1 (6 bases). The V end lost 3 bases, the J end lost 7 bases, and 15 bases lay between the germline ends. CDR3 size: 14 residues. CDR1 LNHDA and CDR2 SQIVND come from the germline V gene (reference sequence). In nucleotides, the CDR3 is TGTGCCAGTAGTATGCTACAGGGTCGGAGTGGCTACACCTTC. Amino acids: CASSMLQGRSGYTF.

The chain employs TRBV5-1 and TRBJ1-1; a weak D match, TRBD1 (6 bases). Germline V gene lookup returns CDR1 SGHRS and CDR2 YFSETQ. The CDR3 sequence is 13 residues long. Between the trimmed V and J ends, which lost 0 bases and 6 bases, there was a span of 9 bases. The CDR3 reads CASSLDRESEAFF. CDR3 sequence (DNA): TGCGCCAGCAGCTTGGACAGGGAATCTGAAGCTTTCTTT.

The CDR3, as DNA: TGTGCCAGCAATCGGGGGGCGAGCACCGGGGAGCTGTTTTTT. It codes for CASNRGASTGELFF. The chain couples TRBV9 to TRBJ2-2; possibly TRBD2 for D (7 bases). This CDR3 is built from 14 residues. CDR1 and CDR2 (germline): SGDLS, YYNGEE. V dropped 6 bases and J dropped 4 bases, with 13 bases sitting between them.

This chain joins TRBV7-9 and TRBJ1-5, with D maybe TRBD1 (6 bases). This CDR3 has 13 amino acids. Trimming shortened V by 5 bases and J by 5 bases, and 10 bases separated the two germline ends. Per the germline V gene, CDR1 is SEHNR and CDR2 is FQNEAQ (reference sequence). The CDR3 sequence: CASSEDRDQPQHF. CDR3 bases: TGTGCCAGCAGCGAGGACAGAGATCAGCCCCAGCATTTT.

The CDR3: CASSITDWQPQHF. The CDR3 region has the DNA TGTGCCAGTAGTATCACAGATTGGCAGCCCCAGCATTTT. The chain joins TRBV19 to TRBJ1-5, with D unclear. There are 13 residues in the CDR3. The V gene's germline CDR1 is LNHDA and CDR2 SQIVND (reference sequence). The germline V and J ends were trimmed by 3 bases and 7 bases, with 10 bases remaining between them.

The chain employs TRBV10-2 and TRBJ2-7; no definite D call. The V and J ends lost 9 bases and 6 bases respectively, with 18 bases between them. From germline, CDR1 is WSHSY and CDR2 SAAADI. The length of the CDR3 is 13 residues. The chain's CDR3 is CASRHYRITEQYF. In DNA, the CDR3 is TGCGCCAGTCGGCACTACCGCATAACCGAGCAGTACTTC.